This TCR beta chain appears in the sequencing data of a study of cytomegalovirus exposure and HLA in healthy donors. Study as a whole: Assignment to the Caucasian-associated ancestry cluster applied to approximately 79% of the approximately 360 genotyped donors. Overall study results and limits: Among the CMV-associated chains, three were confirmed in vitro as specific for CMV antigens.

Amplification used 60 Vbeta primers and 13 Jbeta primers. Here immunoSEQ multiplex PCR was the method, and the copy in TCRdb shows in-frame clones only, minus some. This sample has about 140,000 clones, with 82% found just once. This CDR3 has 15 amino acids. Germline V lookup: CDR1 SGHRS, CDR2 YFSETQ. V was clipped by 4 bases and J by 1 base, with 13 bases between them. About this clone: Antigen unknown.

The sequencing input was PBMCs. The source is a male donor in good health and CMV-seronegative. This chain connects TRBV5-1 to TRBJ2-3; D call uncertain. The DNA for the CDR3 is TGCGCCAGCAGCGGGCAGACCACTGGCACAGATACGCAGTATTTT. It is translated as CASSGQTTGTDTQYF.